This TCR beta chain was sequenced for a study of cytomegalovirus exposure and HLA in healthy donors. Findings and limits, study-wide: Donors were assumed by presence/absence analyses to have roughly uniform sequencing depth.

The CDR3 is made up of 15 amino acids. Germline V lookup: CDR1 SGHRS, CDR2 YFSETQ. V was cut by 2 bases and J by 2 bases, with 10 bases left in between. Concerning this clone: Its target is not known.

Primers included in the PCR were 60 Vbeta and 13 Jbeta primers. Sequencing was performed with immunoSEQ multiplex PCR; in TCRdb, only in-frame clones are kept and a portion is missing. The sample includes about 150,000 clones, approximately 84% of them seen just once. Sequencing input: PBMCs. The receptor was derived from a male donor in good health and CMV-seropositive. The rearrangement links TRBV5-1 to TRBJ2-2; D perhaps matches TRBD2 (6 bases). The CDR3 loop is CASSFGGLNTGELFF. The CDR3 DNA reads TGCGCCAGCAGCTTCGGGGGATTAAACACCGGGGAGCTGTTTTTT.